Shown below are 9 T cell receptor beta chains from a single sample sequenced in a study of blood T cell repertoires in COVID-19. Generated by immunoSEQ multiplex PCR, the TCRdb table keeps only in-frame clones and is missing some. The sample has some 120,000 clones; around 78% are singletons. Sequencing was done on a sample of peripheral blood. The receptor source for this set is a human donor in a cohort sampled during active COVID-19.

CDR3 bases: TGTGCCTGGAGTGTAGACAGGGGGCAGCCCCAGCATTTT. Translating gives CAWSVDRGQPQHF. The chain recombines TRBV30 with TRBJ1-5; 9 bases agree with TRBD1. The CDR3 spans 13 residues. CDR1 and CDR2 (germline): GTSNPN, SVGIG (reference sequence). V lost 0 bases and J lost 7; bases outside the gene matches: 1.

This rearrangement joins TRBV6-6 to TRBJ2-7; possibly TRBD1 for D (5 bases). The CDR3 contains 17 residues. V dropped 5 bases and J dropped 3 bases, with 23 bases sitting between them. Germline V CDR1 and CDR2: MNHNY, SVGAGI (reference sequence). CDR3 sequence reads: CASSHVITDSPHYEQYF. The CDR3 nucleotides read TGTGCCAGCAGTCACGTTATCACCGACAGCCCTCACTACGAGCAGTACTTC.

This chain connects TRBV5-1 to TRBJ2-5, with 9 positions matching TRBD1. Germline CDR1 and CDR2: SGHRS and YFSETQ. The CDR3 has 15 amino acids. Trimming cost V 4 bases and J 3 bases; bases outside gene matches: 7. CDR3 DNA sequence: TGCGCCAGCAGCCGAGAGGACAGGGGTGAAGAGACCCAGTACTTC. Translated, it gives CASSREDRGEETQYF.

This clone was counted a single time. The chain couples TRBV15 to TRBJ2-2; D gene uncertain. CDR1 is LNHNV, CDR2 YYDKDF, per germline (reference sequence). The germline V and J ends were trimmed by 0 bases and 6 bases, with 8 bases remaining between them. The length of the CDR3 is 14 residues. Here the CDR3 reads CATSRELSAGELFF. The CDR3 DNA reads as TGTGCCACCAGCAGAGAATTAAGCGCCGGGGAGCTGTTTTTT.

In DNA form, the CDR3 reads TGTGCCAGCAGCGTCGCATTGGGCCAGCCCCAGCATTTT. It is translated as CASSVALGQPQHF. This chain uses TRBV9 with TRBJ1-5; no clear D. CDR1 SGDLS and CDR2 YYNGEE come from the germline V gene. V was clipped by 2 bases and J by 7 bases, with 10 bases between them. The CDR3 is 13 residues long. Drawing the rest from reference TRBV9 and TRBJ1-5, the complete variable domain is DSGVTQTPKHLITATGQRVTLRCSPRSGDLSVYWYQQSLDQGLQFLIQYYNGEERAKGNILERFSAQQFPDLHSELNLSSLELGDSALYFCASSVALGQPQHFGDGTRLSIL.

This chain links TRBV6-6 with TRBJ2-7; no reliable D call. The V end lost 6 bases, the J end lost 4 bases, and 7 bases lay between the germline ends. The CDR3 runs to 11 residues. The V gene's germline CDR1 is MNHNY and CDR2 SVGAGI (reference sequence). This CDR3 reads CASSRRYEQYF. CDR3 nucleotides: TGTGCCAGCAGCCGACGGTACGAGCAGTACTTC.

This sequence joins TRBV7-8 and TRBJ1-5, with D hard to call. V was clipped by 4 bases and J by 0 bases, with 7 bases between them. The CDR3 runs to 14 residues. CDR1 SGHVS and CDR2 FQNEAQ come from the germline V gene. CDR3 region: CASSSTISNQPQHF. Written as DNA, the CDR3 is TGTGCCAGCAGCTCCACAATTAGCAATCAGCCCCAGCATTTT.

The chain combines TRBV19 with TRBJ2-7, with 7 positions matching TRBD1. Germline values: CDR1 LNHDA, CDR2 SQIVND (reference sequence). The CDR3 consists of 13 residues. Germline trimming cut 6 bases from V and 0 bases from J; bases unmatched to any gene: 2. For the CDR3, the DNA is TGTGCCAGTAGCGGGGACAGCTCCTACGAGCAGTACTTC. Translated, it gives CASSGDSSYEQYF.

This clone was picked up a small number of times. This rearrangement joins TRBV6-5 to TRBJ1-1, with D unresolved. This CDR3 region has 13 residues. Germline V lookup: CDR1 MNHEY, CDR2 SVGAGI. V lost 7 bases and J 3 bases, leaving 12 bases between the germline ends. The CDR3 protein is CASTPGRYTEAFF. The DNA for the CDR3 is TGTGCCAGCACTCCGGGAAGATACACTGAAGCTTTCTTT.